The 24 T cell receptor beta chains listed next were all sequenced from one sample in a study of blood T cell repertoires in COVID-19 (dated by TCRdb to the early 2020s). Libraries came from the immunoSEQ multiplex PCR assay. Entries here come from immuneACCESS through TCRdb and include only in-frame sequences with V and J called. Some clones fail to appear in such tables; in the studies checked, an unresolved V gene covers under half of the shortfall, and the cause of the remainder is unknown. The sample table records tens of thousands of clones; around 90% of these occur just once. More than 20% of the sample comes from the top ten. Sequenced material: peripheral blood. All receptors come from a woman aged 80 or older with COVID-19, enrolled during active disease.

The CDR3 nucleotides read TGTGCCTGGAGTGTACTCCTAGGCAGGGGTAACACTGAAGCTTTCTTT. This gives the protein CAWSVLLGRGNTEAFF. The chain links TRBV30 to TRBJ1-1; tentatively, D is TRBD1 (6 bases). The V gene's germline CDR1 is GTSNPN and CDR2 SVGIG (reference sequence). The germline V and J ends were trimmed by 0 bases and 2 bases, with 16 bases remaining between them. The CDR3 is 16 residues long.

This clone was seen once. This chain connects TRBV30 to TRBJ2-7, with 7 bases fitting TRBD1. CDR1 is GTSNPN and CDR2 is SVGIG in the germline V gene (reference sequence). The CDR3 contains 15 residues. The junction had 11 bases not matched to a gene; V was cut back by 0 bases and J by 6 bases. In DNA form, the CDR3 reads TGTGCCTGGAGTGTGGGGACAGCATTCGCCTCCGAGCAGTACTTC. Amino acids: CAWSVGTAFASEQYF.

The CDR3 loop reads CAIKLAGPGLGELFF. DNA for the CDR3: TGTGCCATCAAACTAGCGGGCCCTGGTTTGGGGGAGCTGTTTTTT. The rearrangement joins TRBV10-3 to TRBJ2-2, with TRBD2 matching 9 bases. The CDR3 totals 15 residues. Germline CDR1 is ENHRY and CDR2 is SYGVKD. Trimming at V came to 7 bases and at J to 8 bases, leaving 11 bases not matched to a gene.

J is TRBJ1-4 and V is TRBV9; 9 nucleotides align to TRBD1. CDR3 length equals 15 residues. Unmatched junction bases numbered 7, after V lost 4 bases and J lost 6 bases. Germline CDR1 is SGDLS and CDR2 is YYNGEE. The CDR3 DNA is TGTGCCAGCAGCACCTCCGGGACAGGGTATGAAAAACTGTTTTTT. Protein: CASSTSGTGYEKLFF.

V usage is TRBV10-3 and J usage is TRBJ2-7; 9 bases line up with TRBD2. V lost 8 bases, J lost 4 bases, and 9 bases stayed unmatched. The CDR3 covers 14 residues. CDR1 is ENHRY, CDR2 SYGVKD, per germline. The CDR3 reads CAIRRGGDVYEQYF. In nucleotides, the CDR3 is TGTGCCATCCGCCGCGGGGGGGACGTATACGAGCAGTACTTC.

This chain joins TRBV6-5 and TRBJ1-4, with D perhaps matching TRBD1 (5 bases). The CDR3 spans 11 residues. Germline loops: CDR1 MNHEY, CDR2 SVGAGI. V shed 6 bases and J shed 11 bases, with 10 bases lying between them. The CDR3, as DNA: TGTGCCAGCAGCCCCGGGGGGAAACTGTTTTTT. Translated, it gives CASSPGGKLFF.

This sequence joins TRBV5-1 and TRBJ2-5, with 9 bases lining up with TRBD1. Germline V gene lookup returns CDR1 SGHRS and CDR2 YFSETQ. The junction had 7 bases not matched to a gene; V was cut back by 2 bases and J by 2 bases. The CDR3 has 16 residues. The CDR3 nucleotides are TGCGCCAGCAGCTTCCCGGGACAGGGAAGTCAAGAGACCCAGTACTTC. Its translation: CASSFPGQGSQETQYF.

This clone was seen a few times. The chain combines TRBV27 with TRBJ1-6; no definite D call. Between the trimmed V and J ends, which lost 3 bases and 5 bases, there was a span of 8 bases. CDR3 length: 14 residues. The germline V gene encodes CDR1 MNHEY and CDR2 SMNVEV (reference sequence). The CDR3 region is CASSFRQNNSPLHF. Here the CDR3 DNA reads TGTGCCAGCAGTTTTAGACAAAATAATTCACCCCTCCACTTT.

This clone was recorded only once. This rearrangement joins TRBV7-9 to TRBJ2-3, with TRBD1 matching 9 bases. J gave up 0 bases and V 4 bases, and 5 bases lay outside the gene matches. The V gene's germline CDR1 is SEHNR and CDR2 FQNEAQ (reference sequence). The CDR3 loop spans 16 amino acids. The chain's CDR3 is CASSSGQGPSTDTQYF. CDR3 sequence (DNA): TGTGCCAGCAGCTCCGGACAGGGGCCTAGCACAGATACGCAGTATTTT.

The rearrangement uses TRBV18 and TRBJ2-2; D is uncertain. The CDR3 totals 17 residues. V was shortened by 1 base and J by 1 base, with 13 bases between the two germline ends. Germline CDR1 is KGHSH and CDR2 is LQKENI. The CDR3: CASSPRRSSLNTGELFF. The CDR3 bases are TGTGCCAGCTCACCACGAAGGTCTAGTCTGAACACCGGGGAGCTGTTTTTT.

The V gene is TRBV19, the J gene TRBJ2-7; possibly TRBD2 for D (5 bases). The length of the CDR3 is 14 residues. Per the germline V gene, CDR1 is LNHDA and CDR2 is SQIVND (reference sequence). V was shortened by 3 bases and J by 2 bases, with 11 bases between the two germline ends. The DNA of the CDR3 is TGTGCCAGTAGTATTCTGGGGAGACCCTACGAGCAGTACTTC. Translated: CASSILGRPYEQYF.

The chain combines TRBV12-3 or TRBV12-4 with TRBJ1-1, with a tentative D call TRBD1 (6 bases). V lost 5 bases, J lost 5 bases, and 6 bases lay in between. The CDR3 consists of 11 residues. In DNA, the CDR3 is TGTGCCAGCAGTACAGGGACTGAAGCTTTCTTT. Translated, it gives CASSTGTEAFF.

The CDR3 loop is CASSYLVGVGTRTETQYF. The CDR3, as DNA: TGTGCCAGCAGTTACTTGGTCGGGGTTGGGACTAGAACAGAGACCCAGTACTTC. The rearrangement links TRBV6-2 or TRBV6-3 to TRBJ2-5; 8 positions match TRBD2. This CDR3 comprises 18 residues. V lost 1 base, J lost 4 bases, and 14 bases stayed unmatched. Germline loops: CDR1 MNHEY, CDR2 SVGEGT.

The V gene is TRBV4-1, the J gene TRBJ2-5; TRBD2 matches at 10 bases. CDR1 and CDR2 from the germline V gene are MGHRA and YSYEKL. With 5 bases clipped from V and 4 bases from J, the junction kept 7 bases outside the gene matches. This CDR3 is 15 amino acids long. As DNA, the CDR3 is TGCGCCAGCAGCGGAAGCGGGGGGGCAGGAGAGACCCAGTACTTC. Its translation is CASSGSGGAGETQYF.

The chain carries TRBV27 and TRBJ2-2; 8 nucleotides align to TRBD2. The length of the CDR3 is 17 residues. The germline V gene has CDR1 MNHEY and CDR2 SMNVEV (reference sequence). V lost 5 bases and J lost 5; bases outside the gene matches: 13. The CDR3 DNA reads TGTGCCAGCAGTACCCCCCCCCGGGGGGGCCATACCGGGGAGCTGTTTTTT. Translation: CASSTPPRGGHTGELFF.

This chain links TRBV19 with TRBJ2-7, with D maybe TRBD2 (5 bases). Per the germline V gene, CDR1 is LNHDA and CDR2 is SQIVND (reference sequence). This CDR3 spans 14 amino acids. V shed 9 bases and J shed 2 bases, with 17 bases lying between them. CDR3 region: CARQFEGWPYEQYF. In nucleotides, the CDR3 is TGTGCCAGACAGTTTGAGGGTTGGCCCTACGAGCAGTACTTC.

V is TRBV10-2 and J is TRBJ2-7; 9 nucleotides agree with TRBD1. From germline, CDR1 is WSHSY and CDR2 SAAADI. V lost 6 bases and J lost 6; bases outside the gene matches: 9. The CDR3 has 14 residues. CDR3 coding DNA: TGCGCCAGCAGCAGACAGGGGGGGTCCGGCGAGCAGTACTTC. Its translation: CASSRQGGSGEQYF.

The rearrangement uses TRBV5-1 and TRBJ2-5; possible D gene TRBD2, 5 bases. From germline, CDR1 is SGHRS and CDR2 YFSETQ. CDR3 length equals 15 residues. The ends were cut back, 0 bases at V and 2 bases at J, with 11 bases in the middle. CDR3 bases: TGCGCCAGCAGCTTGGGAGGGCGGAAACAAGAGACCCAGTACTTC. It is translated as CASSLGGRKQETQYF.

The CDR3 protein is CETGAGEQFF. CDR3 coding DNA: TGTGAGACAGGGGCAGGGGAGCAGTTCTTC. The chain combines TRBV9 with TRBJ2-1; 8 bases map to TRBD1. The CDR3 has 10 residues. The germline V gene encodes CDR1 SGDLS and CDR2 YYNGEE.

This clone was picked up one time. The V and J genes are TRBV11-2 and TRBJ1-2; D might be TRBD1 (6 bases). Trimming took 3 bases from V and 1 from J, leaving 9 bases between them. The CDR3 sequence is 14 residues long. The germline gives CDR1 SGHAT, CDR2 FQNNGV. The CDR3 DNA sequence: TGTGCCAGCAGCTTGGGCAGGGGTAACTATGGCTACACCTTC. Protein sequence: CASSLGRGNYGYTF.

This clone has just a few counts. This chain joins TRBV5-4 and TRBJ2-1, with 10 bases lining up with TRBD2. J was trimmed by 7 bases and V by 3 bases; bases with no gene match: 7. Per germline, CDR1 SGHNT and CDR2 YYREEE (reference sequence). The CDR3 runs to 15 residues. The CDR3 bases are TGTGCCAGCAGCTCCAGCGGGGGGGCCCGGAATGAGCAGTTCTTC. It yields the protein CASSSSGGARNEQFF.

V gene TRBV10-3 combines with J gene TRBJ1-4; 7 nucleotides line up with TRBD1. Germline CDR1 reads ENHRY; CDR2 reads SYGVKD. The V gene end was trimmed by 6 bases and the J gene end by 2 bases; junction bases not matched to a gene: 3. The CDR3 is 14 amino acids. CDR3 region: CAIRPGQTNEKLFF. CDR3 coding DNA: TGTGCCATCAGACCGGGACAGACTAATGAAAAACTGTTTTTT.

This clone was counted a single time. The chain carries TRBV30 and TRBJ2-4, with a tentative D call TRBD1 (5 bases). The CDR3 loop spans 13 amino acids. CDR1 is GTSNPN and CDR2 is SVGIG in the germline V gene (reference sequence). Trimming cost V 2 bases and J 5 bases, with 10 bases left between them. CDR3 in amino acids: CAWSTTDENIQYF. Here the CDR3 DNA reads TGTGCCTGGAGTACGACAGACGAAAACATTCAGTACTTC.

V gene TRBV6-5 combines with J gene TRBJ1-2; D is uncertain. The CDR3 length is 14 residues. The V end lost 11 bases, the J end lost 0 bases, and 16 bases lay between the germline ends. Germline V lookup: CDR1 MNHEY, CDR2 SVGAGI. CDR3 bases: TGTGCCGGATCTACCCACGGGGCTAACTATGGCTACACCTTC. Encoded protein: CAGSTHGANYGYTF.